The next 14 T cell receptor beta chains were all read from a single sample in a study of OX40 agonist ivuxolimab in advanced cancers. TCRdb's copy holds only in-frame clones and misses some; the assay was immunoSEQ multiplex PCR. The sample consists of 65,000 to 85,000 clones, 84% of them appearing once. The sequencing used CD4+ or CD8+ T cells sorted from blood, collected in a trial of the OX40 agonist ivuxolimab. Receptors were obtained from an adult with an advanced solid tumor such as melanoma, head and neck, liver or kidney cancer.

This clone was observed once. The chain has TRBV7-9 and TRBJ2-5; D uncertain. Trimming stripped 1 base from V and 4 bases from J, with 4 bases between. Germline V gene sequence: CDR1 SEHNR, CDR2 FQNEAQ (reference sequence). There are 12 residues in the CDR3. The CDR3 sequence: CASSLDTETQYF. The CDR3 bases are TGTGCCAGCAGCTTAGATACAGAGACCCAGTACTTC. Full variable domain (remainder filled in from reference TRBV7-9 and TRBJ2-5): DTGVSQNPRHKITKRGQNVTFRCDPISEHNRLYWYRQTLGQGPEFLTYFQNEAQLEKSRLLSDRFSAERPKGSFSTLEIQRTEQGDSAMYLCASSLDTETQYFGPGTRLLVL.

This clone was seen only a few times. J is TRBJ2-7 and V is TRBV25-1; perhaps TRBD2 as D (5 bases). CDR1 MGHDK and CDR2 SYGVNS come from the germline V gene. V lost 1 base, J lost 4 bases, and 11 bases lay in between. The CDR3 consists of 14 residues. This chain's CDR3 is CASSEWKRTYEQYF. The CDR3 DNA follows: TGTGCCAGCAGTGAATGGAAGCGGACTTACGAGCAGTACTTC.

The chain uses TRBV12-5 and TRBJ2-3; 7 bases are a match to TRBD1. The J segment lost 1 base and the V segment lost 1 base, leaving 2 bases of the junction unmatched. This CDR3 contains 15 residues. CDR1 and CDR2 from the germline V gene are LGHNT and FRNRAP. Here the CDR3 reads CASGLGTGGTDTQYF. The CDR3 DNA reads TGTGCTAGTGGTTTGGGGACAGGAGGCACAGATACGCAGTATTTT. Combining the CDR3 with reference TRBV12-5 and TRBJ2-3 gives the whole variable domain DARVTQTPRHKVTEMGQEVTMRCQPILGHNTVFWYRQTMMQGLELLAYFRNRAPLDDSGMPKDRFSAEMPDATLATLKIQPSEPRDSAVYFCASGLGTGGTDTQYFGPGTRLTVL.

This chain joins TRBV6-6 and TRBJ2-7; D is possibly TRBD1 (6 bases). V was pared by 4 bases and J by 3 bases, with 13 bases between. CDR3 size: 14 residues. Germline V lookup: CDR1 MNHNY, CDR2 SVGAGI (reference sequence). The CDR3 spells CASSSPGQDYEQYF. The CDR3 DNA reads TGTGCCAGCAGTTCCCCGGGACAAGACTACGAGCAGTACTTC.

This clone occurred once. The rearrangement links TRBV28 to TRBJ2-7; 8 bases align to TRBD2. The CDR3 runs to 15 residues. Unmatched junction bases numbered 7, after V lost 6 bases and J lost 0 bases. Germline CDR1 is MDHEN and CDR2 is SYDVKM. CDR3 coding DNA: TGTGCCAGCAGACGAAGCGGGAGAGCCTCCTACGAGCAGTACTTC. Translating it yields CASRRSGRASYEQYF.

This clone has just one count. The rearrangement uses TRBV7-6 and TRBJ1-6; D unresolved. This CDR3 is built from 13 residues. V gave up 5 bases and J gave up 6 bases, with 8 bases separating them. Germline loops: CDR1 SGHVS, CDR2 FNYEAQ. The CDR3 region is CASSRSGNSPLHF. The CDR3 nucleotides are TGTGCCAGCAGCCGGTCGGGTAATTCACCCCTCCACTTT. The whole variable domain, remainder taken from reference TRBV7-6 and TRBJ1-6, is GAGVSQSPRYKVTKRGQDVALRCDPISGHVSLYWYRQALGQGPEFLTYFNYEAQQDKSGLPNDRFSAERPEGSISTLTIQRTEQRDSAMYRCASSRSGNSPLHFGNGTRLTVT.

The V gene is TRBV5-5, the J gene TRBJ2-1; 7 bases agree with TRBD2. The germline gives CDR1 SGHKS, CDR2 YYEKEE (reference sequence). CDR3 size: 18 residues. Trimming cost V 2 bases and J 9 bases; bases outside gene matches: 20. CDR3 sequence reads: CASSFKTYISAGDGEQFF. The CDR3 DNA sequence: TGTGCCAGCAGCTTCAAGACTTATATCTCGGCGGGGGACGGTGAGCAGTTCTTC.

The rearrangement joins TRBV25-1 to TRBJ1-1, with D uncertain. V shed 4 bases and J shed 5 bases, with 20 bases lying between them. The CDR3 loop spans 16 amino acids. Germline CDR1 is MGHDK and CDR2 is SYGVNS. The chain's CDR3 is CASSASPGSGITEAFF. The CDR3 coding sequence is TGTGCCAGCAGTGCGAGTCCCGGCTCGGGGATTACTGAAGCTTTCTTT.

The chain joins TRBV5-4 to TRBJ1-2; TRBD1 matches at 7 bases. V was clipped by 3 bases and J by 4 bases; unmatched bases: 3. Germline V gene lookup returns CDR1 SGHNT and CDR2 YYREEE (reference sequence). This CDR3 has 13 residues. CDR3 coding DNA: TGTGCCAGCAGCTCGACAGGGCTCTATGGCTACACCTTC. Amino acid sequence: CASSSTGLYGYTF.

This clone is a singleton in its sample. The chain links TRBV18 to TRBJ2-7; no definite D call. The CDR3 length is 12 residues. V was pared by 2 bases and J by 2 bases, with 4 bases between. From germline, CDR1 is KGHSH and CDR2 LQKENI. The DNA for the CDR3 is TGTGCCAGCTCACCAAACCCCTACGAGCAGTACTTC. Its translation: CASSPNPYEQYF.

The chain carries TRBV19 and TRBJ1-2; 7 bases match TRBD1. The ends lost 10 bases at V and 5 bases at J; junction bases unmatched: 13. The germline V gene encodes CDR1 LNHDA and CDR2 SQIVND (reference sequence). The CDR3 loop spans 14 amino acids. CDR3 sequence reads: CATETQQGKYGYTF. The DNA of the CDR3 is TGTGCCACCGAAACGCAACAGGGGAAATATGGCTACACCTTC.

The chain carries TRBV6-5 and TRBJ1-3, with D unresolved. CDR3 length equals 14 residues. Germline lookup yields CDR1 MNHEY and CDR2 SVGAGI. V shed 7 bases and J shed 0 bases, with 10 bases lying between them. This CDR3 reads CASKLQFSGNTIYF. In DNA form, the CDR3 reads TGTGCCAGCAAATTACAGTTCTCTGGAAACACCATATATTTT.

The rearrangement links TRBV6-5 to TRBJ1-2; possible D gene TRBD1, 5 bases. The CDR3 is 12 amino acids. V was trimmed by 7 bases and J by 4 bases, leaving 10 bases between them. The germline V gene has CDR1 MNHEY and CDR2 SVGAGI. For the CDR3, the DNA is TGTGCCAGCACCCCGGACACCTATGGCTACACCTTC. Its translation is CASTPDTYGYTF.

This chain's CDR3 is CASSPKNTGELFF. The CDR3 DNA sequence: TGTGCCAGCAGCCCGAAGAACACCGGGGAGCTGTTTTTT. The V gene is TRBV7-3, the J gene TRBJ2-2; D uncertain. The length of the CDR3 is 13 residues. Trimming removed 5 bases from V and 1 base from J, with 5 bases in between. In germline, CDR1 is SGHTA, CDR2 FQGTGA. The full variable domain, its missing parts supplied by reference TRBV7-3 and TRBJ2-2, is GAGVSQTPSNKVTEKGKYVELRCDPISGHTALYWYRQSLGQGPEFLIYFQGTGAADDSGLPNDRFFAVRPEGSVSTLKIQRTERGDSAVYLCASSPKNTGELFFGEGSRLTVL.